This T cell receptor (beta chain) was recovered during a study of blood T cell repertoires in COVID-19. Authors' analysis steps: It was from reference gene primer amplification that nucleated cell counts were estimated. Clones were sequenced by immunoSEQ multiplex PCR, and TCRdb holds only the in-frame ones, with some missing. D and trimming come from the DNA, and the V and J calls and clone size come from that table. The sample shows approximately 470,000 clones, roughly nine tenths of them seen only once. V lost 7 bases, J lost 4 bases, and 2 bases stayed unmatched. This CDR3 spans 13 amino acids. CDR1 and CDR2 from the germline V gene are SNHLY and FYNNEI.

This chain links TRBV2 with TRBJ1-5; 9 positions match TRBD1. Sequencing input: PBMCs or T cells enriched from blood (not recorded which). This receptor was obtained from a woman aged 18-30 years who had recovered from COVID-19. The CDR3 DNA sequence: TGTGCCAGCAACAGGGGGCGTAATCAGCCCCAGCATTTT. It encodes CASNRGRNQPQHF. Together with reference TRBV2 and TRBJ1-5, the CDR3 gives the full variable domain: EPEVTQTPSHQVTQMGQEVILRCVPISNHLYFYWYRQILGQKVEFLVSFYNNEISEKSEIFDDQFSVERPDGSNFTLKIRSTKLEDSAMYFCASNRGRNQPQHFGDGTRLSIL.